This T cell receptor (beta chain) derives from a study of shared clonotypes between healthy human individuals. This table comes from immunoSEQ multiplex PCR, and its TCRdb copy is limited to in-frame clones, with some not included. This table holds millions of clones, around nine tenths found once. The receptor comes from a man younger than 35 in good health. The sample was naive CD4+ T cells sorted from blood. Subset: CD45RA+ positively selected.

The CDR3 bases are TGTGCCAGCAGCTTAGCTGGGACTAGCGTCGGTACGCAGTATTTT. It translates to CASSLAGTSVGTQYF. The chain carries TRBV11-3 and TRBJ2-3; 10 bases are a match to TRBD2. Germline-derived CDR1 and CDR2 are SGHNT and YENEEA. Unmatched junction bases numbered 6, after V lost 1 base and J lost 8 bases. CDR3 length: 15 amino acids.